In its sample, the clone carrying this TCR beta chain was seen many times. What it binds is not known. The data were taken from a study of T-cell memory formation after mild COVID-19. Findings and caveats of the study: The appearance of some responding clones in pre-infection memory suggested that cross-reactive memory joined. Clones that contracted from day 15 to 85 were balanced CD4/CD8, while later expanders leaned CD4+.

CDR1 and CDR2 (germline): SGHRS, YFSETQ. The V and J ends lost 5 bases and 1 base, in that order; junction bases with no gene match: 1. The CDR3 length is 13 residues. A single record per CDR3 protein comes from TCRdb applying MiXCR to the 5' RACE reads. The profile shows a few hundred thousand distinct CDR3 sequences, about 22% of them singletons. This TCR derives from an adult woman who had mild COVID-19 (a few samples of this study predate the infection). Cell type and time point are not known. J is TRBJ2-7 and V is TRBV5-1, with TRBD1 matching over 9 bases. The sample taken for sequencing was PBMCs or a T cell subset sorted from them (not recorded which). The CDR3 reads CASRGQGSYEQYF. Here the CDR3 DNA reads TGCGCCAGCAGAGGACAGGGGTCCTACGAGCAGTACTTC.